This T cell receptor beta chain was sequenced for a study of cytotoxic CD8 clonotypes in ibrutinib-treated CLL. Study as a whole: For this cohort, patients were ten to twelve relapsed/refractory and some 15 treatment-naive, while approximately 17 were IGHV unmutated. Response samples were obtained once patients had received a median 12 months of treatment, range 6 to 36. Study outcomes and limitations: Few clonotypes were public, and these shrank or held steady under treatment.

Target depth was 1 in 200,000 to 1 in 1 million T cells, about 10x per clonotype. Profiled with immunoSEQ multiplex PCR; TCRdb holds only in-frame clones, not every one. The sample has tens of thousands of clones, around 75% seen once; the top ten hold about 4.4%. In germline, CDR1 is SGDLS, CDR2 YYNGEE. The CDR3 loop spans 14 amino acids. V was cut by 4 bases and J by 6 bases, with 17 bases left in between. Comments on this clone: The antigen remains unidentified.

The sequencing used PBMCs, collected after 12 months of ibrutinib treatment. The rearrangement uses TRBV9 and TRBJ2-7; no clear D. The receptor's source is a human donor with chronic lymphocytic leukemia. CDR3 bases: TGTGCCAGCAGCCTGGACGAGATGAGGCCCGAGCAGTACTTC. As protein: CASSLDEMRPEQYF.